Shown below are 30 T cell receptor beta chains from a single sample sequenced in a study of identical twins. TCRdb processed the 5' RACE reads anew with MiXCR; each CDR3 protein has one entry. Counted here are under 1 million distinct CDR3 sequences, over 9% occurring once; the ten biggest clones make up around 1.6%. The same specimen was also included in a second study, on yellow fever vaccine responses in identical twins.

The sequenced sample consisted of PBMCs. The receptors derive from a woman aged 18-29 years in good health.

This CDR3 reads CASSSPGLAGADEQYF. CDR3 DNA: TGTGCCAGCAGCTCCCCGGGTTTAGCGGGAGCGGATGAGCAGTACTTC. The chain has TRBV27 and TRBJ2-7; TRBD2 matches 9 bases. V lost 6 bases to trimming and J lost 7 bases; unmatched junction nucleotides: 16. The CDR3 sequence is 16 residues long. The germline V gene encodes CDR1 MNHEY and CDR2 SMNVEV (reference sequence).

This chain connects TRBV3-1 to TRBJ2-1; D ambiguous. V was shortened by 0 bases and J by 10 bases, with 10 bases between the two germline ends. This CDR3 has 13 residues. CDR1 and CDR2 from the germline V gene are LGHDT and YNNKEL (reference sequence). The CDR3 protein is CASSQDLVQEQFF. The CDR3, as DNA: TGTGCCAGCAGCCAAGATTTAGTTCAGGAGCAGTTCTTC.

As to this clonotype: A read error may explain this, as a much larger clone is one base away. This chain uses TRBV20-1 with TRBJ2-1, with TRBD2 matching 13 bases. The CDR3 covers 17 residues. Germline V lookup: CDR1 DFQATT, CDR2 SNEGSKA (reference sequence). Here the CDR3 DNA reads TGCTGTGCTACCGGGACTAGCGGGGATAGCTCCTACAATGAGCAGTTCTTC. This encodes CCATGTSGDSSYNEQFF.

This clonotype was found a few times. The J gene is TRBJ1-6, the V gene TRBV2; D is possibly TRBD1 (5 bases). V was pared by 3 bases and J by 7 bases, with 13 bases between. The germline CDR1 and CDR2 sequences are SNHLY and FYNNEI. This CDR3 spans 15 amino acids. The CDR3 sequence: CASSDWGVWNSPLHF. The CDR3 DNA follows: TGTGCCAGCAGTGATTGGGGGGTTTGGAATTCACCCCTCCACTTT.

This clonotype was observed a few times. J is TRBJ1-6 and V is TRBV6-2 or TRBV6-3; weak D call: TRBD1 (6 bases). Trimming pared 4 bases from V and 7 bases from J, leaving 11 bases between. The CDR3 is made up of 14 amino acids. Germline CDR1 reads MNHEY; CDR2 reads SVGEGT. In DNA form, the CDR3 reads TGTGCCAGCAGTTCAACAGGGAGGAATTCACCCCTCCACTTT. Its translation: CASSSTGRNSPLHF.

V gene TRBV12-3 or TRBV12-4 combines with J gene TRBJ2-1; D gene unclear. With 5 bases removed from V and 5 bases from J, the gap between germline ends came to 16 bases. The CDR3 spans 15 residues. The CDR3 loop reads CASSTPFGGDNEQFF. The CDR3 bases are TGTGCCAGCAGTACTCCGTTTGGCGGAGACAATGAGCAGTTCTTC.

The rearrangement uses TRBV3-1 and TRBJ2-1, with D tentatively TRBD2 (6 bases). The CDR3 loop spans 15 amino acids. Per the germline V gene, CDR1 is LGHDT and CDR2 is YNNKEL (reference sequence). Trimming removed 5 bases at V and 1 base at J, with 12 bases between. CDR3 DNA sequence: TGTGCCAGCAGCAAAAGTGGGGGGTCCTACAATGAGCAGTTCTTC. Amino acids: CASSKSGGSYNEQFF.

In its sample, this clonotype was seen many times. The chain joins TRBV7-3 to TRBJ2-2; no firm D call. Trimming removed 6 bases at V and 3 bases at J, with 5 bases between. The CDR3 runs 12 residues. Germline lookup yields CDR1 SGHTA and CDR2 FQGTGA. The CDR3 reads CASSQYTGELFF. CDR3 sequence (DNA): TGTGCCAGCAGTCAATACACCGGGGAGCTGTTTTTT.

The rearrangement joins TRBV12-3 or TRBV12-4 to TRBJ2-7; 7 bases match TRBD1. The CDR3 runs 16 residues. V lost 3 bases to trimming and J lost 3 bases; unmatched junction nucleotides: 11. CDR3 DNA: TGTGCCAGCAGTTTCGTCCCAGGGGGTGGGGTCTACGAGCAGTACTTC. Translating gives CASSFVPGGGVYEQYF.

This clonotype was seen many times. The chain recombines TRBV25-1 with TRBJ2-7; D tentatively fits TRBD1 or TRBD2 (7 bases each). The germline V and J ends were trimmed by 3 bases and 4 bases, with 10 bases remaining between them. CDR3 length: 13 residues. The germline V gene encodes CDR1 MGHDK and CDR2 SYGVNS. This chain's CDR3 is CASSDQGGYEQYF. The CDR3 DNA reads as TGTGCCAGCAGTGATCAGGGGGGGTACGAGCAGTACTTC.

The rearrangement links TRBV10-3 to TRBJ1-2; TRBD1 matches at 9 bases. In germline, CDR1 is ENHRY, CDR2 SYGVKD. This CDR3 has 15 residues. Trimming cost V 6 bases and J 2 bases; bases outside gene matches: 7. CDR3 in DNA: TGTGCCATCAGCTCCGGGACAGGGAACAACTATGGCTACACCTTC. The encoded protein is CAISSGTGNNYGYTF.

This clonotype was counted only a few times. V usage is TRBV6-1 and J usage is TRBJ2-5; possible D gene TRBD2, 6 bases. The V and J ends lost 5 bases and 4 bases respectively, with 11 bases between them. This CDR3 is 13 amino acids long. CDR1 is MNHNS and CDR2 is SASEGT in the germline V gene. In DNA, the CDR3 is TGTGCCAGCAGTCGGGGACTCGCAGAGACCCAGTACTTC. Translating it yields CASSRGLAETQYF.

This sequence joins TRBV10-3 and TRBJ2-7; D is perhaps TRBD1 or TRBD2 (5 bases each). This CDR3 region has 16 residues. Trimming removed 6 bases at V and 2 bases at J, with 20 bases between. Germline values: CDR1 ENHRY, CDR2 SYGVKD. The CDR3 DNA sequence: TGTGCCATCAGCGGGACGTACTCCGGCCATACCTACGAGCAGTACGTC. Protein product: CAISGTYSGHTYEQYV.

This clonotype was recorded many times. This chain connects TRBV5-1 to TRBJ2-7; maybe TRBD2 (6 bases). Germline V gene lookup returns CDR1 SGHRS and CDR2 YFSETQ. CDR3 size: 15 residues. V shed 2 bases and J shed 0 bases, with 12 bases lying between them. The CDR3 region has the DNA TGCGCCAGCAGCTTCGGGGGAAGGGGCTCCTACGAGCAGTACTTC. Translating it yields CASSFGGRGSYEQYF.

This clonotype occurred a few times. The chain links TRBV29-1 to TRBJ2-5; D might be TRBD2 (6 bases). This CDR3 comprises 15 residues. From germline, CDR1 is SQVTM and CDR2 ANQGSEA. Trimming took off 1 base at V and 5 bases at J, with 17 bases between the two ends. CDR3 sequence (DNA): TGCAGCGTTGAAGTGGGGGGTTTGCCCTCGGAGACCCAGTACTTC. Translating gives CSVEVGGLPSETQYF.

The chain is built from TRBV5-6 and TRBJ2-3; no definite D call. There are 17 residues in the CDR3. The V end was cut by 1 base, the J end by 2 bases, with 17 bases between. Germline V lookup: CDR1 SGHDT, CDR2 YYEEEE. This chain's CDR3 is CASSLFLDTYYTDTQYF. CDR3 sequence (DNA): TGTGCCAGCAGCTTGTTTTTGGATACCTACTACACAGATACGCAGTATTTT.

This clonotype was recorded at least ten times. In DNA, the CDR3 is TGCGCCAGCAGCTCGAAAGTGGGACAGGGCAGCGCTTTCTTT. As protein: CASSSKVGQGSAFF. This rearrangement joins TRBV5-1 to TRBJ1-1; TRBD1 matches at 9 bases. The CDR3 contains 14 residues. From germline, CDR1 is SGHRS and CDR2 YFSETQ. Trimming cost V 3 bases and J 11 bases; bases outside gene matches: 11.

The rearrangement uses TRBV3-1 and TRBJ2-2; 7 nucleotides match TRBD2. Germline V gene sequence: CDR1 LGHDT, CDR2 YNNKEL (reference sequence). This CDR3 is 16 amino acids long. V trimming: 0 bases; J trimming: 0 bases; junction bases outside the gene matches: 1. The CDR3 region is CASSQEGGANTGELFF. CDR3 DNA: TGTGCCAGCAGCCAAGAGGGAGGGGCGAACACCGGGGAGCTGTTTTTT.

This rearrangement joins TRBV7-2 to TRBJ1-6; D uncertain. Trimming left V 3 bases short and J 7 bases short, with 7 bases between. The CDR3 loop spans 13 amino acids. Germline V lookup: CDR1 SGHTA, CDR2 FQGNSA. The CDR3, as DNA: TGTGCCAGCAGCTTTGTTCGAAATTCACCCCTCCACTTT. It encodes CASSFVRNSPLHF.

The rearrangement links TRBV9 to TRBJ2-7; the D call may be TRBD1 or TRBD2 (5 bases each). Trimming left V 0 bases short and J 2 bases short, with 12 bases between. This CDR3 contains 15 residues. Germline-derived CDR1 and CDR2 are SGDLS and YYNGEE. CDR3 sequence (DNA): TGTGCCAGCAGCGTAGATGGGGGAGTGGCCTACGAGCAGTACTTC. Amino acids: CASSVDGGVAYEQYF.

This clonotype was observed a few times. The J gene is TRBJ2-3, the V gene TRBV6-1; 8 bases are shared with TRBD1. The CDR3 totals 15 residues. The V segment lost 6 bases and the J segment 6 bases; nucleotides outside the gene matches: 11. CDR1 and CDR2 from the germline V gene are MNHNS and SASEGT. CDR3 nucleotides: TGTGCCAGCAGGACACGACAGGGGAGAATGGATACGCAGTATTTT. It yields the protein CASRTRQGRMDTQYF.

J is TRBJ1-2 and V is TRBV18; 9 nucleotides line up with TRBD1. V trimming: 5 bases; J trimming: 6 bases; junction bases outside the gene matches: 19. Germline lookup yields CDR1 KGHSH and CDR2 LQKENI. The CDR3 runs 18 residues. CDR3 protein: CASSTLGQGKSRIDGYTF. DNA of the CDR3: TGTGCCAGCTCAACGTTGGGACAGGGTAAAAGTCGGATCGATGGCTACACCTTC.

The chain employs TRBV19 and TRBJ2-6, with 7 bases lining up with TRBD1. This CDR3 is built from 17 residues. Germline V gives CDR1 LNHDA, CDR2 SQIVND (reference sequence). Trimming at V came to 4 bases and at J to 0 bases, leaving 6 bases not matched to a gene. Written as DNA, the CDR3 is TGTGCCAGTAGTACCGGGACAGCGGCCTCTGGGGCCAACGTCCTGACTTTC. It translates to CASSTGTAASGANVLTF.

This clonotype was picked up many times. This chain joins TRBV5-1 and TRBJ2-2; D unresolved. Germline CDR1 and CDR2: SGHRS and YFSETQ. The CDR3 totals 17 residues. V was pared by 1 base and J by 0 bases, with 13 bases between. The CDR3 is CASSLTLSGSNTGELFF. The DNA of the CDR3 is TGCGCCAGCAGCTTGACATTATCGGGTTCGAACACCGGGGAGCTGTTTTTT.

This clonotype was counted at least ten times. As DNA, the CDR3 is TGTGCCAGCAGTCCCGGGTCGGGCTACAATGAGCAGTTCTTC. The encoded protein is CASSPGSGYNEQFF. The rearrangement uses TRBV12-3 or TRBV12-4 and TRBJ2-1; no firm D call. The CDR3 has 14 amino acids. Trimming stripped 5 bases from V and 3 bases from J, with 11 bases between.

This clonotype was counted a few times. The J gene is TRBJ2-7, the V gene TRBV5-6; 8 nucleotides line up with TRBD2. There are 14 residues in the CDR3. Looked up from germline, CDR1 is SGHDT and CDR2 is YYEEEE. V was pared by 4 bases and J by 3 bases, with 6 bases of the junction left unmatched. CDR3 protein: CASSPGGTFYEQYF. In DNA, the CDR3 is TGTGCCAGCAGCCCGGGGGGGACTTTCTACGAGCAGTACTTC.

The chain couples TRBV10-1 to TRBJ2-7; perhaps TRBD1 as D (6 bases). With 0 bases removed from V and 13 bases from J, the gap between germline ends came to 16 bases. The CDR3 consists of 13 residues. Per the germline V gene, CDR1 is WNHNN and CDR2 is SYGVQD (reference sequence). DNA of the CDR3: TGCGCCAGCAGTGAGTCTGTACGGGGACACCCCTACTTC. Its protein product is CASSESVRGHPYF.

This clonotype was found a few times. V gene TRBV5-1 combines with J gene TRBJ1-5; 10 bases fit TRBD1. Germline assignment: CDR1 SGHRS and CDR2 YFSETQ. The CDR3 sequence is 19 residues long. Losses at the gene ends were 4 bases for V and 3 bases for J; bases not matched to a gene: 16. The CDR3 region is CASSPGDRGKAGANQPQHF. The CDR3 DNA reads as TGCGCCAGCAGCCCCGGGGACAGGGGCAAAGCCGGGGCCAATCAGCCCCAGCATTTT.

J is TRBJ2-4 and V is TRBV6-5; D is ambiguous. The CDR3 has 16 residues. V lost 0 bases, J lost 0 bases, and 9 bases lay in between. Looked up from germline, CDR1 is MNHEY and CDR2 is SVGAGI. For the CDR3, the DNA is TGTGCCAGCAGTTACTCGATAGTTGGAGCCAAAAACATTCAGTACTTC. Encoded protein: CASSYSIVGAKNIQYF.

This clonotype was counted many times. This rearrangement joins TRBV5-1 to TRBJ2-5; TRBD1 might be the D (6 bases). Germline V gene sequence: CDR1 SGHRS, CDR2 YFSETQ. Trimming removed 5 bases at V and 3 bases at J, with 17 bases between. The CDR3 has 15 amino acids. As DNA, the CDR3 is TGCGCCAGCAGGCAGGTTGGGGGCCCGGAAGAGACCCAGTACTTC. Protein product: CASRQVGGPEETQYF.